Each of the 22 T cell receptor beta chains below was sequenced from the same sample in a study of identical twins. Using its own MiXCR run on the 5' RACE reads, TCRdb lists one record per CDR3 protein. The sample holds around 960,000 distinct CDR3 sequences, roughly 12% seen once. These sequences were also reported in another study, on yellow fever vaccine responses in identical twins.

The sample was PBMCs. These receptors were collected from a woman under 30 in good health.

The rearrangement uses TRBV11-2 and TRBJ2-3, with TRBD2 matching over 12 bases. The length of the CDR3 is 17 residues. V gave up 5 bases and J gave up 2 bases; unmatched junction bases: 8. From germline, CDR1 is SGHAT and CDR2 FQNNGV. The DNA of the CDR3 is TGTGCCAGCAGCACCTCACTAGCGGGGGGCCACACAGATACGCAGTATTTT. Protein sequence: CASSTSLAGGHTDTQYF. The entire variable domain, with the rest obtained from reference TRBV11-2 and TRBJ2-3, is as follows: EAGVAQSPRYKIIEKRQSVAFWCNPISGHATLYWYQQILGQGPKLLIQFQNNGVVDDSQLPKDRFSAERLKGVDSTLKIQPAKLEDSAVYLCASSTSLAGGHTDTQYFGPGTRLTVL.

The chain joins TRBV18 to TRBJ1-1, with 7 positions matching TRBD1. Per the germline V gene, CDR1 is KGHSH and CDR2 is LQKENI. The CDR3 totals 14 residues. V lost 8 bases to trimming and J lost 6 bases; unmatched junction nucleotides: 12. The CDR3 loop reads CASHLGKGASEAFF. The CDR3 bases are TGTGCCAGCCATCTCGGTAAGGGGGCGTCTGAAGCTTTCTTT.

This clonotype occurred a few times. The CDR3 here is CASSTQAYEQYF. In DNA form, the CDR3 reads TGTGCCAGCAGCACACAGGCCTACGAGCAGTACTTC. The chain combines TRBV11-3 with TRBJ2-7, with TRBD1 as a possible D gene (5 bases). This CDR3 has 12 amino acids. Germline-derived CDR1 and CDR2 are SGHNT and YENEEA. With 5 bases removed from V and 2 bases from J, the gap between germline ends came to 7 bases.

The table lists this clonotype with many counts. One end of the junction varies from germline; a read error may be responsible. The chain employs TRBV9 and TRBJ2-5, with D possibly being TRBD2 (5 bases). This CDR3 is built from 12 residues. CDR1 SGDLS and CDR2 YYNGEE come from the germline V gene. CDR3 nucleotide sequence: TGTGCCAGCAGTGTAGGAGGCGAGACCCAGTACTTC. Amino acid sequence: CASSVGGETQYF.

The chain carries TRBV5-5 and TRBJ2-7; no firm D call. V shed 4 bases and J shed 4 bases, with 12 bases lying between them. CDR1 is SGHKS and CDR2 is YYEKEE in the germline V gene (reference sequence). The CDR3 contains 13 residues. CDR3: CASSVSPFYEQYF. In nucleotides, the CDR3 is TGTGCCAGCAGCGTTAGTCCCTTTTACGAGCAGTACTTC.

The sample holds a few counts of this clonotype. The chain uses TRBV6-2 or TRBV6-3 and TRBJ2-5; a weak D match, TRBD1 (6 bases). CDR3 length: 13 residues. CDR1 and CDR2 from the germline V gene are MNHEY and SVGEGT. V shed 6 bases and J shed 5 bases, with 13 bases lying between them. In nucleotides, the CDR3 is TGTGCCAGCAGACCGGACAGTTCGGAGACCCAGTACTTC. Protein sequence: CASRPDSSETQYF.

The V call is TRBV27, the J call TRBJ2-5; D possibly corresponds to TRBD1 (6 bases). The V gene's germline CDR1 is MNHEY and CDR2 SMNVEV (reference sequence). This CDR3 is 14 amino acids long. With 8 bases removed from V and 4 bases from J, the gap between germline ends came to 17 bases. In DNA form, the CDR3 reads TGTGCCAGCTCGGCTGGGACAAATGTAGAGACCCAGTACTTC. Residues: CASSAGTNVETQYF.

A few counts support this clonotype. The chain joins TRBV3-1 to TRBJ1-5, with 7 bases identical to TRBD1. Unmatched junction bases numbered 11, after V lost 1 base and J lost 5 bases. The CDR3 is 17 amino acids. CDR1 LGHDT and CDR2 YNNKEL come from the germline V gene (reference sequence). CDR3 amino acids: CASSQGLGTEVYQPQHF. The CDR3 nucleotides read TGTGCCAGCAGCCAAGGGTTAGGGACAGAGGTATATCAGCCCCAGCATTTT.

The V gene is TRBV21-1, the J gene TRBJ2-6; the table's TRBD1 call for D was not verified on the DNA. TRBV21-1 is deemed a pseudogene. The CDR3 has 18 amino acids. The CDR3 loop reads CASSKDGDRFSGANVLTF. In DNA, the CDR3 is TGTGCCAGCAGCAAAGACGGGGACAGGTTCTCTGGGGCCAACGTCCTGACTTTC.

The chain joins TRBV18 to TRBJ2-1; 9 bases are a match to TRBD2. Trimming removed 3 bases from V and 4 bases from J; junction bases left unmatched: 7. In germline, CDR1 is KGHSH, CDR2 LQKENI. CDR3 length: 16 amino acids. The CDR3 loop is CASSPAPGLAYNEQFF. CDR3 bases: TGTGCCAGCTCACCCGCACCGGGACTAGCATACAATGAGCAGTTCTTC. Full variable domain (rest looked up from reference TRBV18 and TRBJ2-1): NAGVMQNPRHLVRRRGQEARLRCSPMKGHSHVYWYRQLPEEGLKFMVYLQKENIIDESGMPKERFSAEFPKEGPSILRIQQVVRGDSAAYFCASSPAPGLAYNEQFFGPGTRLTVL.

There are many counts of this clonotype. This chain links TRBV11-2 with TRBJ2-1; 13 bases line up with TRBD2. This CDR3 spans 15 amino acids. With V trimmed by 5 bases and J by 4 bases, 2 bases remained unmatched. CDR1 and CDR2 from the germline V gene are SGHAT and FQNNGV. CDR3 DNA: TGTGCCAGCAGCGGACTAGCGGGAGAATACAATGAGCAGTTCTTC. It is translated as CASSGLAGEYNEQFF. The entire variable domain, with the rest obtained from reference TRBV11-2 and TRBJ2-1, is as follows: EAGVAQSPRYKIIEKRQSVAFWCNPISGHATLYWYQQILGQGPKLLIQFQNNGVVDDSQLPKDRFSAERLKGVDSTLKIQPAKLEDSAVYLCASSGLAGEYNEQFFGPGTRLTVL.

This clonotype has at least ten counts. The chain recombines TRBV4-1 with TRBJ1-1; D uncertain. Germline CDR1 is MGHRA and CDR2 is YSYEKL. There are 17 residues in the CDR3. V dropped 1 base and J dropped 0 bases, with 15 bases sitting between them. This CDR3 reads CASSQGVGFTMNTEAFF. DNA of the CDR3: TGCGCCAGCAGCCAAGGTGTTGGGTTCACCATGAACACTGAAGCTTTCTTT.

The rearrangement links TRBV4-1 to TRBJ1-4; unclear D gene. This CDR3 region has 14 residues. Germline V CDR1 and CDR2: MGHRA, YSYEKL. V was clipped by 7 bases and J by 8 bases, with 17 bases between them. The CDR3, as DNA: TGCGCCAGCACCCCGACGGGAAGCAGGGAAAAACTGTTTTTT. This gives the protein CASTPTGSREKLFF.

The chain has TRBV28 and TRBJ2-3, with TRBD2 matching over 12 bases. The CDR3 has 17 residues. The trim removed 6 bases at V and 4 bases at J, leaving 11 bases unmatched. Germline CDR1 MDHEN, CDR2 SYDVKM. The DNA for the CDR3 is TGTGCCAGCAGCCGACTCTCACTAGCGGGAGGAGCAGATACGCAGTATTTT. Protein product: CASSRLSLAGGADTQYF.

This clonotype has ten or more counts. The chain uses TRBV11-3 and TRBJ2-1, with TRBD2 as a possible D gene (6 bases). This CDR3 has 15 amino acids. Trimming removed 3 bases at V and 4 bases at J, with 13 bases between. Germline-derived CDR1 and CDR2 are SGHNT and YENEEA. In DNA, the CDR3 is TGTGCCAGCAGCTTCTCGGGGGACCTATACAATGAGCAGTTCTTC. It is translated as CASSFSGDLYNEQFF.

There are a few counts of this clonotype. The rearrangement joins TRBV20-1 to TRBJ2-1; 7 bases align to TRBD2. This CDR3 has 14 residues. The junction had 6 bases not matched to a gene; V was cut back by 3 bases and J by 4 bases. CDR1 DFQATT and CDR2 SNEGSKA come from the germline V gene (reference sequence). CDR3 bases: TGCAGTGCTAGGTGGGAGGGTGGTTACAATGAGCAGTTCTTC. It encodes CSARWEGGYNEQFF.

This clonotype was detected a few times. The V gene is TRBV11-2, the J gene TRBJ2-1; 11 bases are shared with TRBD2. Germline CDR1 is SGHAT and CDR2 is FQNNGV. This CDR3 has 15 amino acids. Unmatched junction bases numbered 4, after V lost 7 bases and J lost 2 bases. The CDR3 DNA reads TGTGCCAGCAAACCGGGACTAGCGGCCTACAATGAGCAGTTCTTC. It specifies CASKPGLAAYNEQFF. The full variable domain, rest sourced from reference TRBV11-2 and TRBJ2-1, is EAGVAQSPRYKIIEKRQSVAFWCNPISGHATLYWYQQILGQGPKLLIQFQNNGVVDDSQLPKDRFSAERLKGVDSTLKIQPAKLEDSAVYLCASKPGLAAYNEQFFGPGTRLTVL.

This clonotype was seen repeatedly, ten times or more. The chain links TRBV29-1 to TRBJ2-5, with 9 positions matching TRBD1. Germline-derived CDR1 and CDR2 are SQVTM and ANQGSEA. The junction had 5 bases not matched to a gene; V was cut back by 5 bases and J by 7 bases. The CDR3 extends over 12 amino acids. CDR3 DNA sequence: TGCAGCGTTTTTACAGGGGGCGGGACCCAGTACTTC. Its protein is CSVFTGGGTQYF.

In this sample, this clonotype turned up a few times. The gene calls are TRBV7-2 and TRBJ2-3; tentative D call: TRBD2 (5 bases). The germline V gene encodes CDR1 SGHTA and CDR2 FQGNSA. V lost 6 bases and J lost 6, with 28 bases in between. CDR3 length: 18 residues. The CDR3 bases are TGTGCCAGCAGTTATCGCCCCCTCGGTAGGGAGATATTGGATACGCAGTATTTT. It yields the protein CASSYRPLGREILDTQYF.

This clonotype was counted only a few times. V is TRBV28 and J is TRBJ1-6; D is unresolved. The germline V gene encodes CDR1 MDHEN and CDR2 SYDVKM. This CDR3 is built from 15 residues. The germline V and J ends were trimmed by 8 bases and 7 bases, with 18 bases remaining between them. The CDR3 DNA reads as TGTGCCAGCGGCCCCCCCGACGGGAGAAATTCACCCCTCCACTTT. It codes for CASGPPDGRNSPLHF.

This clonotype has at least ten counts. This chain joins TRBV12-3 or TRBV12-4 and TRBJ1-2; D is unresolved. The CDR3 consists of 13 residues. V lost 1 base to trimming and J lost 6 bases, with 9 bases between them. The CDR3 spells CASSLDLGNGYTF. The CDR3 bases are TGTGCCAGCAGTTTAGATTTGGGAAATGGCTACACCTTC.

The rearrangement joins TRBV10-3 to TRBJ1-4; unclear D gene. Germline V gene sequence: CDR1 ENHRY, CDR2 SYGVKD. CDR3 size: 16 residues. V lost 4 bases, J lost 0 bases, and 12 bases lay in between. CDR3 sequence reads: CAISASGSATNEKLFF. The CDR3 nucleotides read TGTGCCATCAGTGCCTCAGGCTCGGCAACTAATGAAAAACTGTTTTTT.